This T cell receptor (beta chain) came from a study of blood T cell repertoires in COVID-19. Whole-study context: COVID-19 samples, acute and convalescent, were from the United States, Italy and Spain. PBMCs, B-cell-depleted T cells, or T cells provided the cDNA or gDNA that made up the material.

The data were produced by immunoSEQ multiplex PCR, yet TCRdb's version contains in-frame clones alone and is incomplete. The sample shows 220,000 or so clones, over 80% of them seen only once. Germline V gives CDR1 SNHLY, CDR2 FYNNEI. J was trimmed by 4 bases and V by 10 bases; bases with no gene match: 9. The CDR3 is 13 amino acids. Which cohort a participant joined came from the clinical history participants gave. The TCR was taken from a woman between 40 and 50 years old who had recovered from COVID-19. Sequencing was performed on PBMCs or T cells enriched from blood (not recorded which). The chain carries TRBV2 and TRBJ2-5, with 7 bases aligning to TRBD2. The CDR3 DNA is TGTGCCAACGGACCGGGACTAAGAGAGACCCAGTACTTC. Its protein is CANGPGLRETQYF. Full variable domain (outside the CDR3, taken from reference TRBV2 and TRBJ2-5): EPEVTQTPSHQVTQMGQEVILRCVPISNHLYFYWYRQILGQKVEFLVSFYNNEISEKSEIFDDQFSVERPDGSNFTLKIRSTKLEDSAMYFCANGPGLRETQYFGPGTRLLVL.